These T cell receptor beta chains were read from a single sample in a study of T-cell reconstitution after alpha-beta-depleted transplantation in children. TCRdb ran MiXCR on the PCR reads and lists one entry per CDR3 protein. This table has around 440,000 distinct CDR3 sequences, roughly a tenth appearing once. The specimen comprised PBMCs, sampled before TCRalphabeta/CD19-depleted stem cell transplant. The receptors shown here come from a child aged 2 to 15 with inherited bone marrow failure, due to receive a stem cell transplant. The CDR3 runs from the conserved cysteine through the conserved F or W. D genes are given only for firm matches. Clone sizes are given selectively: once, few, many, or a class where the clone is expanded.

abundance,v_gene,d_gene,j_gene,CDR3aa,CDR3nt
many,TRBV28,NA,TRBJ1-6,CASSLLHYNSPLHF,TGTGCCAGCAGTTTATTACACTATAATTCACCCCTCCACTTT
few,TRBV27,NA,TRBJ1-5,CASSRGLNNQPQHF,TGTGCCAGCAGCCGCGGACTGAACAATCAGCCCCAGCATTTT
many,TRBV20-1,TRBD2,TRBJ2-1,CSAPNRLAGVNEQFF,TGCAGTGCTCCTAATAGGCTAGCGGGAGTCAATGAGCAGTTCTTC
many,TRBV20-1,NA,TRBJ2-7,CSALRSGYEQYF,TGCAGTGCTCTAAGATCGGGCTACGAGCAGTACTTC
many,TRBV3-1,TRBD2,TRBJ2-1,CASSQDSGRSYNEQFF,TGTGCCAGCAGCCAAGATAGCGGGAGATCCTACAATGAGCAGTTCTTC
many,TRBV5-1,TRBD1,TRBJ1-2,CASSHRGPTNYGYTF,TGCGCCAGCAGTCACAGGGGACCCACTAACTATGGCTACACCTTC
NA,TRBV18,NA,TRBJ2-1,CASSSLGLAVDEQFF,TGTGCCAGCTCCTCTTTGGGTTTAGCCGTCGATGAGCAGTTCTTC
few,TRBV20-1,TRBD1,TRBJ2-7,CRVASGQGAYEQYF,TGCAGAGTTGCCTCGGGACAGGGGGCGTACGAGCAGTACTTC
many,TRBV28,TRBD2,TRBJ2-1,CASSLLAGGPQIKQFF,TGTGCCAGCAGCTTACTAGCGGGAGGCCCCCAAATTAAGCAGTTCTTC
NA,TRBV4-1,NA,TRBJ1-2,CAPPQGYTF,TGCGCCCCGCCTCAAGGCTACACCTTC
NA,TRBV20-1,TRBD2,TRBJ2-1,CSARDRGLAGCWTYNEQFF,TGCAGTGCTAGAGATAGGGGACTAGCGGGATGTTGGACCTACAATGAGCAGTTCTTC
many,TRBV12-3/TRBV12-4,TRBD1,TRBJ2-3,CASSLAGQGLTDTQYF,TGTGCCAGCAGTTTAGCCGGACAGGGACTCACAGATACGCAGTATTTT
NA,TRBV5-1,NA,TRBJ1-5,CASSLQGMSNQPQHF,TGCGCCAGCAGCTTGCAGGGTATGAGCAATCAGCCCCAGCATTTT
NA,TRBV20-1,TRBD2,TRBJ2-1,CSARDPSGRGSSYNEQFF,TGCAGTGCTAGAGATCCCAGCGGGAGGGGAAGCTCCTACAATGAGCAGTTCTTC
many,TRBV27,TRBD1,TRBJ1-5,CASGDRGGQPQHF,TGTGCCAGTGGGGACAGGGGCGGTCAGCCCCAGCATTTT
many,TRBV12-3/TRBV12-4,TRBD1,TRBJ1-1,CASRILTGGNTEAFF,TGTGCCAGCAGAATTCTCACAGGGGGGAACACTGAAGCTTTCTTT
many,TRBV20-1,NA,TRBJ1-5,CSASRDSNQPQHF,TGCAGTGCTAGCAGGGATAGCAATCAGCCCCAGCATTTT
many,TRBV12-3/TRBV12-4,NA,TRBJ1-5,CASSHNGQGNQPQHF,TGTGCCAGCAGCCACAACGGGCAGGGTAATCAGCCCCAGCATTTT
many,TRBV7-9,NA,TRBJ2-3,CASSLWTSRTDTQYF,TGTGCCAGCAGCTTATGGACCAGTCGCACAGATACGCAGTATTTT
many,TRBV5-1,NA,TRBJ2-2,CASSLGSTGELFF,TGCGCCAGCAGCTTGGGGAGCACCGGGGAGCTGTTTTTT
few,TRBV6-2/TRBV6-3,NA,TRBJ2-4,CASSSVRRVAKNIQYF,TGTGCCAGCAGTTCCGTAAGGAGAGTGGCCAAAAACATTCAGTACTTC
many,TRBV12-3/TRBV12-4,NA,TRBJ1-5,CASSLFLGSRNQPQHF,TGTGCCAGCAGTTTATTTTTGGGAAGTCGCAATCAGCCCCAGCATTTT
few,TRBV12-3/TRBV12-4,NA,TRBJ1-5,CASRPSQGWSNQPQHF,TGTGCCAGCAGGCCCTCCCAGGGGTGGAGCAATCAGCCCCAGCATTTT
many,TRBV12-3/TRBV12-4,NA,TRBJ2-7,CASSRSGPYEQYF,TGTGCCAGCAGTCGCAGCGGCCCCTACGAGCAGTACTTC
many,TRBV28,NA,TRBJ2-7,CASRTYAYEQYF,TGTGCCAGCAGGACGTATGCCTACGAGCAGTACTTC
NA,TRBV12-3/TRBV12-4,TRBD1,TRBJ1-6,CASSPGQTNSPLHF,TGTGCCAGCAGTCCGGGACAGACTAATTCACCCCTCCACTTT
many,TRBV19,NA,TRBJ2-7,CASSIGRSRYEQYF,TGTGCCAGTAGTATAGGAAGATCCCGCTACGAGCAGTACTTC
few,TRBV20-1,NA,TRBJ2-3,CSAFRANVQYF,TGCAGTGCTTTTAGGGCCAATGTGCAGTATTTT
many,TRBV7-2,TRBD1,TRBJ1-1,CASSLSQGMNTEAFF,TGTGCCAGCAGCTTATCACAGGGGATGAACACTGAAGCTTTCTTT
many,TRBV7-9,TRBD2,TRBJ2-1,CASSSTRTSGNNEQFF,TGTGCCAGCAGCTCAACGCGGACTAGCGGAAACAATGAGCAGTTCTTC
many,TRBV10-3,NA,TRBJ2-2,CAISGRENTGELFF,TGTGCCATCAGTGGAAGGGAGAACACCGGGGAGCTGTTTTTT
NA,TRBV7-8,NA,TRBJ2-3,CASSLVWLETDTQYF,TGTGCCAGCAGCTTAGTCTGGCTAGAGACAGATACGCAGTATTTT
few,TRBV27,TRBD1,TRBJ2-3,CASGTGFITDTQYF,TGTGCCAGCGGGACAGGGTTCATCACAGATACGCAGTATTTT
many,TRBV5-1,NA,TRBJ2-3,CASSLGGRADTQYF,TGCGCCAGCAGCTTGGGAGGCCGAGCAGATACGCAGTATTTT
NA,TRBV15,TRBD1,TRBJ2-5,CATSRWGQGDQETQYF,TGTGCCACCAGCAGATGGGGACAGGGAGACCAAGAGACCCAGTACTTC
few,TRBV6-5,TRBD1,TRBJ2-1,CASSYGQGAESGNEQFF,TGTGCCAGCAGTTACGGACAGGGGGCGGAAAGTGGGAATGAGCAGTTCTTC
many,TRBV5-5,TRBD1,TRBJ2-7,CASSVTGGGYEQYF,TGTGCCAGCAGCGTGACAGGGGGCGGGTACGAGCAGTACTTC
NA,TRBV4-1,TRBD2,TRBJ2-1,CASSWGGSYNEQFF,TGCGCCAGCAGTTGGGGGGGTTCCTACAATGAGCAGTTCTTC
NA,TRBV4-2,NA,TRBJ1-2,CASSQGTADAYYGYTF,TGTGCCAGCAGCCAAGGGACCGCGGATGCGTACTATGGCTACACCTTC
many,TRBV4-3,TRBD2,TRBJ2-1,CASSQDFIDGGTSGYNEQFF,TGCGCCAGCAGCCAAGATTTTATCGATGGTGGGACTAGCGGCTACAATGAGCAGTTCTTC
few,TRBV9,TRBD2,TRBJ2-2,CASSPRTSGSGGELFF,TGTGCCAGCAGCCCACGGACTAGCGGGAGTGGCGGGGAGCTGTTTTTT
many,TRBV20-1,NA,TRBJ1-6,CSAKGFRERSPLHF,TGCAGTGCGAAGGGATTCAGGGAGCGTTCACCCCTCCACTTT
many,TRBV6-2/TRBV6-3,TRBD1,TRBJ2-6,CASSYFVGQGYLTGANVLTF,TGTGCCAGCAGTTATTTTGTGGGACAGGGGTATCTAACTGGGGCCAACGTCCTGACTTTC
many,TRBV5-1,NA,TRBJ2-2,CASSSGFLNTGELFF,TGCGCCAGCAGCTCGGGGTTCCTGAACACCGGGGAGCTGTTTTTT
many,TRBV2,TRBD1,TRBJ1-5,CASSALGGGSQPQHF,TGTGCCAGCAGTGCCCTAGGGGGCGGGAGTCAGCCCCAGCATTTT